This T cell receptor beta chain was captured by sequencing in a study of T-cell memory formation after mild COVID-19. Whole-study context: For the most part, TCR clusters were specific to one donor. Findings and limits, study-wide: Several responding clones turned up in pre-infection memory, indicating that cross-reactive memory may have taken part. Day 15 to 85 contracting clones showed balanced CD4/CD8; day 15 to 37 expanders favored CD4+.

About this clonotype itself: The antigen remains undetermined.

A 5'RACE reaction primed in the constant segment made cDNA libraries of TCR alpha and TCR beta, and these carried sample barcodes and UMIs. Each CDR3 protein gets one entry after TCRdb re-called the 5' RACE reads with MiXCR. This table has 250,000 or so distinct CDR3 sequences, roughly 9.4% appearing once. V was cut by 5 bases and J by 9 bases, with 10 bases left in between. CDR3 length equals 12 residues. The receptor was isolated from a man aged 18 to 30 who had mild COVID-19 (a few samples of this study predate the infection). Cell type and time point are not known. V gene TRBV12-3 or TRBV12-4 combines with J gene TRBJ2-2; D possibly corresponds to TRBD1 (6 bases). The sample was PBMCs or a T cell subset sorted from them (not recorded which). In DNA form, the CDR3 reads TGTGCCAGCAGTACAGGGACCCGGGAGCTGTTTTTT. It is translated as CASSTGTRELFF.